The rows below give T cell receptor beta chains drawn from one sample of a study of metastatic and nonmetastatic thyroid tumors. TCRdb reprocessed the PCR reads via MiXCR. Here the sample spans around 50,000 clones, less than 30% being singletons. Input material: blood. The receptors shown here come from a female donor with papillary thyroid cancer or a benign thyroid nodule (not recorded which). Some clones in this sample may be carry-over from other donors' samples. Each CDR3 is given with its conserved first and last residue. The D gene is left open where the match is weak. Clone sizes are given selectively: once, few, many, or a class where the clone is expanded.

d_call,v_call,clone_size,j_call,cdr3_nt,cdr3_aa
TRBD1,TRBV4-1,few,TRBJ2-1,TGCGCCAGCAGCCAAGAGGGCACAGGGGCCGGGAATGAGCAGTTCTTC,CASSQEGTGAGNEQFF
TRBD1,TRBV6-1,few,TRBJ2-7,TGTGCCAGCAGAAGGGACAGGGGCCACGAGCAGTACTTC,CASRRDRGHEQYF
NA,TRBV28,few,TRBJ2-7,TGTGCCAGCAGTTTTATTAATTACGAGCAGTACTTC,CASSFINYEQYF
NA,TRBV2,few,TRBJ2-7,TGTGCCAGCACCAAAAAAGTTACGGGCGAGCAGTACTTC,CASTKKVTGEQYF
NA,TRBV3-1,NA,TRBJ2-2,TGTGCCAGCAGCGAAATGGTAGGAGCCGGGGAGCTGTTTTTT,CASSEMVGAGELFF
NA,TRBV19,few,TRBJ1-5,TGTGCCAGTAGTATAGAGAGGTCCAGGGGTAGTCAGCCCCAGCATTTT,CASSIERSRGSQPQHF
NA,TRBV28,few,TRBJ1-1,TGTGCCAGCAGTTTTTCAACTGAAGCTTTCTTT,CASSFSTEAFF
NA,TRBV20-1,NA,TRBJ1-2,TGCAGTGCTCCTCGTGTAGGGGGTGACTATGGCTACACCTTC,CSAPRVGGDYGYTF
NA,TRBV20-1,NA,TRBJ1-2,TGCAGTCCGACGGCAGATCGCTACACCTTC,CSPTADRYTF
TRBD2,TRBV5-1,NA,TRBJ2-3,TGCGCCAGCAGCTTGAGGCTAGCGGGAGGGTACACAGATACGCAGTATTTT,CASSLRLAGGYTDTQYF
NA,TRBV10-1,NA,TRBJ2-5,TGCGCCATCAACGCAAAGTACCAAGAGACCCAGTACTTC,CAINAKYQETQYF
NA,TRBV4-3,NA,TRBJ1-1,TGCGCCAGCAGCCACGACCCGGGACTGGAGACTGAAGCTTTCTTT,CASSHDPGLETEAFF
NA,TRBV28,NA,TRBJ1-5,TGTGCCAGCAGTTTAGGCAAGGGGGGGGATAGCAATCAGCCCCAGCATTTT,CASSLGKGGDSNQPQHF
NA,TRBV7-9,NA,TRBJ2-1,TGTGCCAGCAGCTTAGGGAGAGACAATGAGCAGTTCTTC,CASSLGRDNEQFF
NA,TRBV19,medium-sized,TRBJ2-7,TGTGCCAGTAGTCGGAGGACAGATACTTACTACGAGCAGTACTTC,CASSRRTDTYYEQYF
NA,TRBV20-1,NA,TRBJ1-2,TGCAGTGCTGAGAGGTACGGGACCGAATATGGCTACACCTTC,CSAERYGTEYGYTF
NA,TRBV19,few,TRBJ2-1,TGTGCCAGTAGTAGCGTTCCGAGCTCCTACAATGAGCAGTTCTTC,CASSSVPSSYNEQFF
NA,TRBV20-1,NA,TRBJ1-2,TGCAGTGCTAGAGGGCAGGTTGGCTATGGCTACACCTTC,CSARGQVGYGYTF
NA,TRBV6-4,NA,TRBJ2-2,TGTGCCAGCAAGTATCAGGGGCGAGGCACCGGGGAGCTGTTTTTT,CASKYQGRGTGELFF
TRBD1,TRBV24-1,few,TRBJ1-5,TGTGCCACCAGTGATGGGACAGGCATGCATCAGCCCCAGCATTTT,CATSDGTGMHQPQHF
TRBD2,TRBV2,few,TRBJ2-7,TGTGCCAGCAGGAAGCCGAGCGGGGCGGACTACGAGCAGTACTTC,CASRKPSGADYEQYF
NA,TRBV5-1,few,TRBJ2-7,TGCGCCAGCAGCTTGGGGGAGGCGGGGGCCTCCGCAATCTCCTACGAGCAGTACTTC,CASSLGEAGASAISYEQYF
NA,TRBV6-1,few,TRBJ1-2,TGTGCCAGCAGTCCGGGCGGCGACTATGGCTACACCTTC,CASSPGGDYGYTF
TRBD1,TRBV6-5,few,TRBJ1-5,TGTGCCAGCAGTTCCTCAGGGGGGGCCAATCAGCCCCAGCATTTT,CASSSSGGANQPQHF
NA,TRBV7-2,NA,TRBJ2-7,TGTGCCAGCAGCTTAGAGGGGGACCCCTTTTCCGAGCAGTACTTC,CASSLEGDPFSEQYF
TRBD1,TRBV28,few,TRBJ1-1,TGTGCCAGTTGGAGAACAGGGGTGTCTGAAGCTTTCTTT,CASWRTGVSEAFF
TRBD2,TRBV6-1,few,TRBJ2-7,TGTGCCAGCAATAAAGGGACTAGCGGGAGTATCGAGCAGTACTTC,CASNKGTSGSIEQYF
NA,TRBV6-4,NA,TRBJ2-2,TGTGCCAGCAGTGCAGCCCCGGGTACCGGGGAGCTGTTTTTT,CASSAAPGTGELFF
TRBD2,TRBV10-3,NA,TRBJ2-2,TGTGCCATCATGCGGACTAGCGGGGGGCGAGCCGCCACCGGGGAGCTGTTTTTT,CAIMRTSGGRAATGELFF
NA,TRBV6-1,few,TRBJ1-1,TGTGCCAGCAGGAATCCGGGAACTGAAGCTTTCTTT,CASRNPGTEAFF
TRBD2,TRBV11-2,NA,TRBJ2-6,TGTGCCAGCAGCCCATATATAGCGGGAGAACTTACTGGGGCCAACGTCCTGACTTTC,CASSPYIAGELTGANVLTF
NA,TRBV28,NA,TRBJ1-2,TGTGCCAGCAGTTTGTTGGGGGCGCGGGCTGGCTACACCTTC,CASSLLGARAGYTF
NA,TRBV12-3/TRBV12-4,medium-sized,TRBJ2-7,TGTGCCAGCAGTTTAGTGAACGAGCAGTACTTC,CASSLVNEQYF
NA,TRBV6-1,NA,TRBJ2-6,TGTGCCAGCAGCCCCTCGTCGGGCTCTGGGGCCAACGTCCTGACTTTC,CASSPSSGSGANVLTF
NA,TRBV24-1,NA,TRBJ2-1,TGTGCCACCAGAGTCCGCAGGGCTGGAGGCAATGAGCAGTTCTTC,CATRVRRAGGNEQFF
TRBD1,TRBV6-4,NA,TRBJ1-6,TGTGCCAGCAGTGACCGCAGACAGGGTAGTTTCTCTTGCTCCTATAATTCACCCCTCCACTTT,CASSDRRQGSFSCSYNSPLHF
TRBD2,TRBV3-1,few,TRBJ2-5,TGTGCCAGCAGCCAAGCTAGCGGGAGGGCCTTGGAGACCCAGTACTTC,CASSQASGRALETQYF
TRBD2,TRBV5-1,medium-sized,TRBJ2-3,TGCGCCAGCAGCTTGGCCTATAGCGGGAGGGTAGATACGCAGTATTTT,CASSLAYSGRVDTQYF
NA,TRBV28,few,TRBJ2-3,TGTGCCAGCAGTCTTAACACAGATACGCAGTATTTT,CASSLNTDTQYF
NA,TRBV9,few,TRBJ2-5,TGTGCCAGCAGCGTAGCTTGGGACGGGAGAGGGGGGGAGACCCAGTACTTC,CASSVAWDGRGGETQYF
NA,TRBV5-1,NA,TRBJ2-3,TGCGCCAGCAGCCAACAGTCTAGCACAGATACGCAGTATTTT,CASSQQSSTDTQYF
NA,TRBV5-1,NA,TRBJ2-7,TGCGCCAGCAGCGATTCCCATTCCCTATCCGAGCAGTACTTC,CASSDSHSLSEQYF
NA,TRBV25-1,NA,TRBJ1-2,TGTGCCAGCAGTGGGCAGGGAGGTAGGTCCTATGGCTACACCTTC,CASSGQGGRSYGYTF
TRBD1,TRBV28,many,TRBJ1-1,TGTGCCAGCAGTCCATTAGATGGGACAGCGACTGAAGCTTTCTTT,CASSPLDGTATEAFF
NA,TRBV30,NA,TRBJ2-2,TGTGCCTGGAGCCGCACCGGGGAGCTGTTTTTT,CAWSRTGELFF
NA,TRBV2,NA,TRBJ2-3,TGTGCCAGCAGTGAACAGGGGACAGATACGCAGTATTTT,CASSEQGTDTQYF
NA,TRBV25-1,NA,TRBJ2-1,TGTGCCAGCAGTGAATATGAGCAGTTCTTC,CASSEYEQFF
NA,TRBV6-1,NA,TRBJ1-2,TGTGCCAGCAGCCTTGGGACAAACGGCTACACCTTC,CASSLGTNGYTF